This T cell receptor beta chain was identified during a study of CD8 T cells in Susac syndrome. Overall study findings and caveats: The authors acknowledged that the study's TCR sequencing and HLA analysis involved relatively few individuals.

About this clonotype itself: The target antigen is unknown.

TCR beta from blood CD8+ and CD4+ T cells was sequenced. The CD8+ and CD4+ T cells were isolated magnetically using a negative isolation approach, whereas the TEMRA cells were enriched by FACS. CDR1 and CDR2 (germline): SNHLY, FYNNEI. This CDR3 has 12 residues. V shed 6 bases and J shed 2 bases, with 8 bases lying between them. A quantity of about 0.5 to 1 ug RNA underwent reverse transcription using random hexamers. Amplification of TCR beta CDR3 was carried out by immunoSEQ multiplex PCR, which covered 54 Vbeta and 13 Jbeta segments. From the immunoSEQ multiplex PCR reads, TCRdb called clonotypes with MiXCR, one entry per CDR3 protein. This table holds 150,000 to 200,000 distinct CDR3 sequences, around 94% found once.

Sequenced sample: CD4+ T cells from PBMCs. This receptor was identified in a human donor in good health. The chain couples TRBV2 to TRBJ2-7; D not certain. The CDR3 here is CASRPQPYEQYF. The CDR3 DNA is TGTGCCAGCAGACCACAGCCCTACGAGCAGTACTTC.